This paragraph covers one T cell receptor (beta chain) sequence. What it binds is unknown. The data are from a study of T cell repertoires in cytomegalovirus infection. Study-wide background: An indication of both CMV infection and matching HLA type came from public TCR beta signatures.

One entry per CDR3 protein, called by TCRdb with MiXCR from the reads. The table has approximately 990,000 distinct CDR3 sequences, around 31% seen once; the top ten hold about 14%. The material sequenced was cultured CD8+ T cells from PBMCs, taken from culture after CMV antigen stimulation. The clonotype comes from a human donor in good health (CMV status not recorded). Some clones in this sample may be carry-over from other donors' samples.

CDR3 nucleotides: TGTGCCAGCAGTCCGCCGGGGCGGTCCGAAAAACTGTTTTTT. Amino acid sequence: CASSPPGRSEKLFF. The V and J genes are TRBV12-3 or TRBV12-4 and TRBJ1-4; D is perhaps TRBD1 (5 bases). The CDR3 has 14 residues. Trimming shortened V by 5 bases and J by 8 bases, and 15 bases separated the two germline ends.